A single sample gave rise to the 19 T cell receptor beta chains below, sequenced in a study of blood T cell repertoires in COVID-19. Here immunoSEQ multiplex PCR was the method, and the copy in TCRdb shows in-frame clones only, minus some. The data contain around 300,000 clones, 75% to 90% of them singletons. The sample taken for sequencing was peripheral blood. The receptors derive from a woman aged 25 to 45 with active or convalescent COVID-19.

The chain couples TRBV5-5 to TRBJ2-1, with 7 bases lining up with TRBD1. CDR3 length: 14 amino acids. V shed 2 bases and J 4 bases; nucleotides not matched to a gene: 3. Per germline, CDR1 SGHKS and CDR2 YYEKEE (reference sequence). DNA for the CDR3: TGTGCCAGCAGCTTAGGACAGGCGTACAATGAGCAGTTCTTC. Translated, it gives CASSLGQAYNEQFF.

This chain links TRBV29-1 with TRBJ2-1; D call uncertain. V gave up 2 bases and J gave up 0 bases, with 8 bases separating them. There are 14 residues in the CDR3. Germline-derived CDR1 and CDR2 are SQVTM and ANQGSEA. The CDR3 sequence is CSVELESSYNEQFF. CDR3 bases: TGCAGCGTTGAATTGGAGAGCTCCTACAATGAGCAGTTCTTC.

This clone occurred once. The rearrangement joins TRBV5-3 to TRBJ1-1, with TRBD1 identical over 9 bases. TRBV5-3 is reported as an ORF; its role is uncertain. After removal of 2 bases from V and 1 base from J, the junction contained 6 bases not matched to a gene. CDR3 length: 16 amino acids. CDR3 region: CARSFRQGVENTEAFF. For the CDR3, the DNA is TGTGCCAGAAGCTTTAGACAGGGGGTAGAGAACACTGAAGCTTTCTTT.

The chain recombines TRBV7-8 with TRBJ1-4, with D unclear. V lost 6 bases and J lost 7, with 15 bases in between. CDR3 length: 14 amino acids. Germline V gene data show CDR1 as SGHVS and CDR2 as FQNEAQ. The CDR3 is CASSPYGTREKLFF. The CDR3 DNA reads as TGTGCCAGCAGTCCCTATGGTACGCGTGAAAAACTGTTTTTT.

Regarding this clone: One end of the junction fails to match germline, which may point to a read error. The V and J genes are TRBV6-2 or TRBV6-3 and TRBJ2-6; 11 bases are shared with TRBD2. CDR1 is MNHEY and CDR2 is SVGEGT in the germline V gene. The CDR3 sequence is 16 residues long. As DNA, the CDR3 is TGTGCCCGCTGTTTTAGCGGGGGGGCCGGGGCCAACGGCCTGACTTTC. Protein sequence: CARCFSGGAGANGLTF.

This clone was seen only a few times. Other DNA sequences in this sample translate to the same CDR3. The V gene is TRBV6-5, the J gene TRBJ2-1; D might be TRBD2 (5 bases). The CDR3 runs 14 residues. In germline, CDR1 is MNHEY, CDR2 SVGAGI. V was pared by 8 bases and J by 0 bases, with 11 bases between. The chain's CDR3 is CASGSGSSYNEQFF. CDR3 nucleotides: TGTGCCAGCGGGAGTGGAAGCTCCTACAATGAGCAGTTCTTC.

This chain uses TRBV19 with TRBJ2-7; D is ambiguous. V shed 0 bases and J shed 2 bases, with 11 bases lying between them. The CDR3 runs 15 residues. Germline V gene lookup returns CDR1 LNHDA and CDR2 SQIVND (reference sequence). CDR3 DNA: TGTGCCAGTAGTATAGACGCCAGTTACCCCTACGAGCAGTACTTC. Amino acids: CASSIDASYPYEQYF.

V and J are TRBV7-8 and TRBJ1-2, with D tentatively TRBD1 (6 bases). V was clipped by 5 bases and J by 7 bases, with 17 bases between them. Germline CDR1 reads SGHVS; CDR2 reads FQNEAQ. The CDR3 is 14 residues long. The CDR3 DNA follows: TGTGCCAGCAGCCCAGGCTCCGACAGGTTTGGCTACACCTTC. Translated, it gives CASSPGSDRFGYTF.

The chain recombines TRBV5-1 with TRBJ1-6; TRBD1 might be the D (6 bases). Germline values: CDR1 SGHRS, CDR2 YFSETQ. Trimming stripped 5 bases from V and 13 bases from J, with 19 bases between. This CDR3 is 14 amino acids long. In DNA form, the CDR3 reads TGCGCCAGCAGGTTTGATTCAGGGGAGACGCCCCTCCACTTT. The encoded protein is CASRFDSGETPLHF.

This clone has a single count. This chain connects TRBV7-2 to TRBJ2-7; maybe TRBD2 (6 bases). This CDR3 has 16 amino acids. The V end was cut by 5 bases, the J end by 2 bases, with 19 bases between. Germline V CDR1 and CDR2: SGHTA, FQGNSA. In DNA, the CDR3 is TGTGCCAGCAGCGTACGGGACGGCGGGGCAGCCTACGAGCAGTACTTC. Its translation is CASSVRDGGAAYEQYF.

The genes are TRBV13 and TRBJ1-6, with 8 bases that match TRBD1. Per the germline V gene, CDR1 is PRHDT and CDR2 is FYEKMQ (reference sequence). The CDR3 sequence is 16 residues long. The V gene end was trimmed by 2 bases and the J gene end by 10 bases; junction bases not matched to a gene: 10. CDR3 nucleotide sequence: TGTGCCAGCAGCTTACCCGGACAGGGTGCGGGATCACCCCTCCACTTT. Translation: CASSLPGQGAGSPLHF. Filled out from reference TRBV13 and TRBJ1-6, the complete variable domain reads AAGVIQSPRHLIKEKRETATLKCYPIPRHDTVYWYQQGPGQDPQFLISFYEKMQSDKGSIPDRFSAQQFSDYHSELNMSSLELGDSALYFCASSLPGQGAGSPLHFGNGTRLTVT.

This clone has a single count. The V gene is TRBV7-9, the J gene TRBJ1-2, with unresolved D. The CDR3 has 13 amino acids. Deletions cut 5 bases from V and 6 bases from J, with 13 bases between. Germline-derived CDR1 and CDR2 are SEHNR and FQNEAQ (reference sequence). The CDR3 DNA is TGTGCCAGCAGCCTCCTCCTAAACGATGGCTACACCTTC. Protein sequence: CASSLLLNDGYTF.

The rearrangement joins TRBV19 to TRBJ1-4; D may be TRBD1 (5 bases). Looked up from germline, CDR1 is LNHDA and CDR2 is SQIVND (reference sequence). There are 11 residues in the CDR3. With 8 bases removed from V and 11 bases from J, the gap between germline ends came to 12 bases. The CDR3 is CASYGGMKLFF. The CDR3 DNA reads TGTGCCAGTTACGGGGGGATGAAACTGTTTTTT.

The chain employs TRBV4-2 and TRBJ2-2; 11 positions match TRBD2. Trimming cost V 3 bases and J 7 bases; bases outside gene matches: 4. This CDR3 region has 15 residues. Germline V lookup: CDR1 LGHNA, CDR2 YNFKEQ. The CDR3 sequence: CASSHATSGDGELFF. The CDR3 DNA is TGTGCCAGCAGCCACGCGACTAGCGGGGACGGGGAGCTGTTTTTT.

The chain combines TRBV7-2 with TRBJ1-1; a possible D gene is TRBD1 (5 bases). Germline values: CDR1 SGHTA, CDR2 FQGNSA. The CDR3 length is 15 residues. V lost 1 base and J 3 bases, leaving 12 bases between the germline ends. The CDR3 is CASSLVNRMDTEAFF. CDR3 DNA sequence: TGTGCCAGCAGCTTAGTTAACAGGATGGACACTGAAGCTTTCTTT.

The chain's CDR3 is CASSPGTGVKNEQYF. The CDR3, as DNA: TGTGCCAGCAGCCCGGGGACAGGGGTTAAGAATGAGCAGTACTTC. The rearrangement uses TRBV7-2 and TRBJ2-7, with TRBD1 matching over 10 bases. The V segment lost 5 bases and the J segment 7 bases; nucleotides outside the gene matches: 11. The CDR3 length is 15 residues. Germline values: CDR1 SGHTA, CDR2 FQGNSA. Based on the CDR3 plus reference TRBV7-2 and TRBJ2-7, the full variable domain is GAGVSQSPSNKVTEKGKDVELRCDPISGHTALYWYRQSLGQGLEFLIYFQGNSAPDKSGLPSDRFSAERTGGSVSTLTIQRTQQEDSAVYLCASSPGTGVKNEQYFGPGTRLTVT.

The chain links TRBV15 to TRBJ1-1; maybe TRBD1 (5 bases). Trimming shortened V by 4 bases and J by 5 bases, and 14 bases separated the two germline ends. Per the germline V gene, CDR1 is LNHNV and CDR2 is YYDKDF (reference sequence). The CDR3 sequence is 14 residues long. The CDR3 DNA reads TGTGCCACCAGCATTCGGCAGGGATCGACTGAAGCTTTCTTT. Translating it yields CATSIRQGSTEAFF.

The chain combines TRBV29-1 with TRBJ1-2; 8 positions agree with TRBD1. CDR1 and CDR2 from the germline V gene are SQVTM and ANQGSEA. The CDR3 contains 13 residues. V trimming: 4 bases; J trimming: 0 bases; junction bases outside the gene matches: 1. This CDR3 is CSVGTGSNYGYTF. CDR3 DNA: TGCAGCGTTGGGACAGGGTCTAACTATGGCTACACCTTC.

This rearrangement joins TRBV7-8 to TRBJ2-3; 8 bases align to TRBD1. The germline CDR1 and CDR2 sequences are SGHVS and FQNEAQ. This CDR3 has 14 residues. The J segment lost 6 bases and the V segment lost 5 bases, leaving 7 bases of the junction unmatched. The CDR3 DNA follows: TGTGCCAGCAGCCTACGACAGGGGTGGGATACGCAGTATTTT. Its protein is CASSLRQGWDTQYF.